The clone carrying this TCR beta chain turned up a few times. The antigen is undetermined. This CDR3 is also generated by other DNA sequences in the sample. This sample was included in a study of beta chain features in type 1 diabetes. About the study: Patients looked much like healthy donors when it came to age, gender and cell yields.

In germline, CDR1 is KGHSH, CDR2 LQKENI. The junction had 3 bases not matched to a gene; V was cut back by 3 bases and J by 7 bases. The CDR3 is made up of 13 amino acids. cDNA synthesis used the whole RNA isolate, giving expressed TCRB sequences. Profiling relied on immunoSEQ multiplex PCR, and the TCRdb table lists in-frame clones only, not all of them. The sample holds roughly 300,000 clones, roughly an eighth seen once. Overall study findings and caveats: Compared to healthy donors, patients appeared to have naive, central memory and Treg TCRB repertoires that were more alike. Across all four CD4+ subsets, people with type 1 diabetes showed modestly shorter TCRB CDR3s.

Sequencing was performed on naive CD4+ T cells from blood. The TCR sequence derives from a man aged 25-45 years with type 1 diabetes. This sequence joins TRBV18 and TRBJ1-5; the match to TRBD1 covers 7 bases. The CDR3 sequence: CASSPGQDQPQHF. In nucleotides, the CDR3 is TGTGCCAGCTCACCCGGACAGGACCAGCCCCAGCATTTT.